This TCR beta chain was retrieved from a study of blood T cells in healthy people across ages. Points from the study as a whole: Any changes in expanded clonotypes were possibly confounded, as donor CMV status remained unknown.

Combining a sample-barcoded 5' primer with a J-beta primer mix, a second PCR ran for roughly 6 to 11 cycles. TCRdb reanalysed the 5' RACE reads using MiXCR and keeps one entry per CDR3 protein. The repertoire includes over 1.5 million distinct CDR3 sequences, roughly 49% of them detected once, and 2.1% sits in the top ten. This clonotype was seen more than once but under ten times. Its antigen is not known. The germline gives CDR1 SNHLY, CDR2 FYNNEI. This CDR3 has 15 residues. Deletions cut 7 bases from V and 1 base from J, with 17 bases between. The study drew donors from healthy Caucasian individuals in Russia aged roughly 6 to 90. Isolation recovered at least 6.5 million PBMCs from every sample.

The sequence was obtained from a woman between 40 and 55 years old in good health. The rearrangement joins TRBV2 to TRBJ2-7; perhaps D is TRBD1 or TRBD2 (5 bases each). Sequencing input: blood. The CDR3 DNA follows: TGTGCCAGCACCTCGGGACGGCAGAGATCCTACGAGCAGTACTTC. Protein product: CASTSGRQRSYEQYF.